Each of the 5 T cell receptor beta chains below was sequenced from the same sample in a study of OX40 agonist ivuxolimab in advanced cancers. Library generation was performed with the immunoSEQ multiplex PCR assay. TCRdb obtained this table from immuneACCESS and retained in-frame rearrangements with V and J assigned. These tables miss some clones; where compared with another copy, unresolved V genes account for less than half of the shortfall, and the remainder is unexplained. For this sample the table gives 14,000 or so clones, of which over 70% were detected only once. 30% to 45% of the sample is in the top ten clones. Sequences were derived from CD4+ or CD8+ T cells sorted from blood, sampled in a trial of the OX40 agonist ivuxolimab. These receptors originate from an adult with an advanced solid tumor such as melanoma, head and neck, liver or kidney cancer.

This chain connects TRBV15 to TRBJ2-1, with TRBD1 matching over 11 bases. Per germline, CDR1 LNHNV and CDR2 YYDKDF (reference sequence). V lost 0 bases, J lost 7 bases, and 5 bases stayed unmatched. This CDR3 is built from 16 residues. This CDR3 reads CATSRDLGQGANEQFF. The DNA for the CDR3 is TGTGCCACCAGCAGAGATCTTGGACAGGGGGCAAATGAGCAGTTCTTC.

This sequence joins TRBV19 and TRBJ2-1, with 8 bases that match TRBD2. The length of the CDR3 is 14 residues. J was trimmed by 2 bases and V by 7 bases; bases with no gene match: 4. Germline assignment: CDR1 LNHDA and CDR2 SQIVND (reference sequence). The CDR3 coding sequence is TGTGCCAGTAATGCGGGGGGAGCCTACAATGAGCAGTTCTTC. Protein: CASNAGGAYNEQFF.

The chain couples TRBV5-6 to TRBJ2-3; no reliable D call. Between the trimmed V and J ends, which lost 1 base and 0 bases, there was a span of 12 bases. This CDR3 comprises 16 residues. CDR1 is SGHDT and CDR2 is YYEEEE in the germline V gene. The CDR3 region is CASSLPQLLSTDTQYF. The CDR3 DNA sequence: TGTGCCAGCAGCTTGCCACAGCTACTTAGCACAGATACGCAGTATTTT.

This sequence joins TRBV13 and TRBJ1-3; D possibly corresponds to TRBD1 (6 bases). V was shortened by 3 bases and J by 2 bases, with 8 bases between the two germline ends. There are 14 residues in the CDR3. The germline V gene encodes CDR1 PRHDT and CDR2 FYEKMQ (reference sequence). The CDR3 region is CASSFRDTGNTIYF. DNA for the CDR3: TGTGCCAGCAGCTTCCGGGACACTGGAAACACCATATATTTT.

The chain uses TRBV27 and TRBJ1-2, with a possible D match to TRBD1 (6 bases). The V and J ends lost 3 bases and 3 bases respectively, with 8 bases between them. In germline, CDR1 is MNHEY, CDR2 SMNVEV (reference sequence). The CDR3 totals 13 residues. The CDR3 is CASSFRTDYGYTF. DNA of the CDR3: TGTGCCAGCAGTTTTAGGACAGACTATGGCTACACCTTC.